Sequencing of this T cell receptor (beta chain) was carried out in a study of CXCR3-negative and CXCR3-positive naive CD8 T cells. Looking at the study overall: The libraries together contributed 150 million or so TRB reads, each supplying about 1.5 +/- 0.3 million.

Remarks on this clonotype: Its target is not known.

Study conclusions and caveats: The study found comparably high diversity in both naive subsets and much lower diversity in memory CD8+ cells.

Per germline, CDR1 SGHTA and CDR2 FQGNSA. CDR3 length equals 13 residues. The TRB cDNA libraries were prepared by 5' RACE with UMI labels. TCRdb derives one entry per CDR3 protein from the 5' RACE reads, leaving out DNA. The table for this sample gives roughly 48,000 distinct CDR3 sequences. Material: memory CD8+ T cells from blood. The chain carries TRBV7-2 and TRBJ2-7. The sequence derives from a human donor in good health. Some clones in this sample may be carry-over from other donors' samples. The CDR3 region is CASSFFLTYEQYF.